The 14 T cell receptor beta chains below all came from one sample that was sequenced in a study of blood T cell repertoires in COVID-19. Data came from immunoSEQ multiplex PCR; TCRdb stores just in-frame clones and leaves some out. There are fewer than 140,000 clones in the sample; about 79% occur only once, and more than 5.5% lies in the top ten. The specimen was peripheral blood. These receptors all come from a man older than 75 with COVID-19, enrolled during active disease.

The gene calls are TRBV2 and TRBJ2-1; D is ambiguous. The germline V and J ends were trimmed by 3 bases and 2 bases, with 5 bases remaining between them. This CDR3 spans 13 amino acids. The germline gives CDR1 SNHLY, CDR2 FYNNEI. In DNA form, the CDR3 reads TGTGCCAGCAGTGAGAACACCTACAATGAGCAGTTCTTC. Protein product: CASSENTYNEQFF.

In its sample, this clone was seen once. The chain carries TRBV18 and TRBJ2-7; 11 bases are a match to TRBD1. After removal of 3 bases from V and 3 bases from J, the junction contained 7 bases not matched to a gene. The length of the CDR3 is 16 residues. Germline V gene data show CDR1 as KGHSH and CDR2 as LQKENI. The CDR3 loop reads CASSPGQGQGVYEQYF. In DNA form, the CDR3 reads TGTGCCAGCTCACCGGGGCAGGGACAGGGGGTCTACGAGCAGTACTTC.

The chain joins TRBV5-1 to TRBJ2-3, with TRBD2 matching over 13 bases. CDR1 SGHRS and CDR2 YFSETQ come from the germline V gene. This CDR3 contains 16 residues. V was clipped by 6 bases and J by 6 bases; unmatched bases: 10. CDR3 loop: CASKGRTSGSSDTQYF. DNA of the CDR3: TGCGCCAGCAAAGGGCGGACTAGCGGGAGCTCCGATACGCAGTATTTT.

The rearrangement uses TRBV19 and TRBJ2-1; D possibly corresponds to TRBD1 (6 bases). This CDR3 has 16 amino acids. The V end was cut by 1 base, the J end by 2 bases, with 12 bases between. From germline, CDR1 is LNHDA and CDR2 SQIVND (reference sequence). The CDR3: CASSIVSGATYNEQFF. The CDR3 DNA follows: TGTGCCAGTAGTATAGTATCAGGGGCCACCTACAATGAGCAGTTCTTC.

The chain uses TRBV2 and TRBJ1-6, with 7 bases identical to TRBD1. The germline V gene encodes CDR1 SNHLY and CDR2 FYNNEI. The length of the CDR3 is 13 residues. The CDR3 loop reads CGQHGTDNSPLHF. The CDR3 coding sequence is TGTGGCCAGCACGGGACAGATAATTCACCCCTCCACTTT.

V and J are TRBV7-3 and TRBJ1-6, with a possible D match to TRBD1 (5 bases). The CDR3 has 14 amino acids. CDR1 is SGHTA and CDR2 is FQGTGA in the germline V gene. V was trimmed by 4 bases and J by 10 bases, leaving 14 bases between them. The CDR3 loop reads CASSWGGPESPLHF. The CDR3 nucleotides read TGTGCCAGCAGCTGGGGGGGTCCGGAATCACCCCTCCACTTT.

There are a few counts of this clone. The chain has TRBV11-2 and TRBJ2-1; 13 bases align to TRBD2. The CDR3 is 13 residues long. Germline V gene data show CDR1 as SGHAT and CDR2 as FQNNGV. The CDR3 is CATSGLAGAEQFF. The CDR3 DNA follows: TGTGCGACCAGCGGACTAGCGGGAGCTGAGCAGTTCTTC.

V and J are TRBV9 and TRBJ1-1, with D possibly TRBD1 on 5 matching bases. CDR3 length: 14 amino acids. Germline V gene sequence: CDR1 SGDLS, CDR2 YYNGEE. V lost 0 bases, J lost 6 bases, and 12 bases lay in between. The CDR3 region has the DNA TGTGCCAGCAGCGTAGGGGGCGGGAAGGCTGAAGCTTTCTTT. Translating it yields CASSVGGGKAEAFF.

This chain joins TRBV2 and TRBJ1-5, with a weak D call TRBD1 (5 bases). The CDR3 contains 15 residues. V shed 7 bases and J shed 2 bases, with 15 bases lying between them. In germline, CDR1 is SNHLY, CDR2 FYNNEI. As DNA, the CDR3 is TGTGCCAGCACCCCCTTGGGGCAGGGCAATCAGCCCCAGCATTTT. Its translation: CASTPLGQGNQPQHF.

A remark on this clone: Other DNA variants within this sample encode the same CDR3. The chain combines TRBV10-3 with TRBJ2-3; 13 nucleotides agree with TRBD2. The junction had 5 bases not matched to a gene; V was cut back by 9 bases and J by 2 bases. Germline assignment: CDR1 ENHRY and CDR2 SYGVKD. This CDR3 is built from 15 residues. The chain's CDR3 is CAIRTSGSDTDTQYF. Written as DNA, the CDR3 is TGTGCCATTAGGACTAGCGGGAGCGACACAGATACGCAGTATTTT.

This clone was seen more than once but under ten times. The J gene is TRBJ2-7, the V gene TRBV12-3 or TRBV12-4, with D perhaps TRBD1 (5 bases). The CDR3 spans 12 residues. Trimming shortened V by 5 bases and J by 4 bases, and 9 bases separated the two germline ends. The CDR3 DNA reads as TGTGCCAGCAGTGTCACAGGATACGAGCAGTACTTC. Translated, it gives CASSVTGYEQYF.

V gene TRBV28 combines with J gene TRBJ2-5; perhaps TRBD1 as D (5 bases). Looked up from germline, CDR1 is MDHEN and CDR2 is SYDVKM. The CDR3 runs 15 residues. Trimming took off 3 bases at V and 0 bases at J, with 11 bases between the two ends. The CDR3 DNA is TGTGCCAGCAGTTTCTTGACAGCGTACCAAGAGACCCAGTACTTC. Its translation is CASSFLTAYQETQYF.

The rearrangement uses TRBV13 and TRBJ2-1; 10 bases are shared with TRBD2. V was clipped by 5 bases and J by 2 bases; unmatched bases: 3. Germline-derived CDR1 and CDR2 are PRHDT and FYEKMQ (reference sequence). The CDR3 runs 15 residues. For the CDR3, the DNA is TGTGCCAGCAGCCCGCTAGCGGGAGCCTACAATGAGCAGTTCTTC. This sequence encodes CASSPLAGAYNEQFF.

V gene TRBV28 combines with J gene TRBJ1-1; TRBD1 might be the D (5 bases). CDR1 and CDR2 from the germline V gene are MDHEN and SYDVKM. CDR3 size: 13 residues. V gave up 6 bases and J gave up 5 bases, with 13 bases separating them. CDR3 amino acids: CASSLQDRTEAFF. The CDR3 DNA sequence: TGTGCCAGCAGCCTACAGGATAGGACTGAAGCTTTCTTT.